The 10 T cell receptor beta chains listed next were all sequenced from one sample in a study of T cell responses to AZD1222 COVID-19 vaccine. Clones were read by immunoSEQ multiplex PCR, and TCRdb kept only the in-frame ones, dropping some. Of fewer than 90,000 clones detected, about 86% appear once; the ten largest clones hold less than 6.5%. The sample was peripheral blood, taken 28 days after the second AZD1222 dose. These receptors all stem from an adult who received the AZD1222 COVID-19 vaccine.

This CDR3 reads CASGRVSGTASSGANVLTF. CDR3 coding DNA: TGTGCCAGCGGCAGAGTATCCGGGACCGCTAGCTCTGGGGCCAACGTCCTGACTTTC. This chain joins TRBV7-9 and TRBJ2-6, with D perhaps matching TRBD1 or TRBD2 (5 bases each). This CDR3 has 19 residues. Trimming removed 8 bases at V and 0 bases at J, with 23 bases between. Germline V lookup: CDR1 SEHNR, CDR2 FQNEAQ (reference sequence).

CDR3 region: CASSLGQANSGNTIYF. CDR3 nucleotide sequence: TGTGCCAGCAGCTTAGGACAGGCTAACTCTGGAAACACCATATATTTT. The V gene is TRBV7-2, the J gene TRBJ1-3; tentative D call: TRBD1 (6 bases). Germline V CDR1 and CDR2: SGHTA, FQGNSA. The CDR3 runs 16 residues. Trimming removed 1 base from V and 0 bases from J, with 10 bases in between.

The rearrangement joins TRBV7-2 to TRBJ2-1, with 10 bases aligning to TRBD1. The CDR3 covers 15 residues. Germline V gene sequence: CDR1 SGHTA, CDR2 FQGNSA. The trim removed 4 bases at V and 5 bases at J, leaving 5 bases unmatched. The CDR3 loop is CASSSDRGPNNEQFF. CDR3 DNA: TGTGCCAGCAGCTCCGACAGGGGGCCCAACAATGAGCAGTTCTTC.

The chain combines TRBV5-8 with TRBJ2-1; D remains ambiguous. Germline CDR1 reads SGHTS; CDR2 reads YDEGEE. This CDR3 is 12 amino acids long. Trimming took off 2 bases at V and 8 bases at J, with 8 bases between the two ends. DNA for the CDR3: TGTGCCAGCAGCTTTTCCGGCTATGAGCAGTTCTTC. It translates to CASSFSGYEQFF.

The J gene is TRBJ2-4, the V gene TRBV9; the match to TRBD1 covers 8 bases. Germline CDR1 SGDLS, CDR2 YYNGEE. V was clipped by 6 bases and J by 2 bases; unmatched bases: 4. This CDR3 has 14 amino acids. The CDR3 DNA reads as TGTGCCAGCACTGCAGGGGGCTCCAAAAACATTCAGTACTTC. This sequence encodes CASTAGGSKNIQYF.

The CDR3 loop reads CASSQGGARDNQPQHF. The CDR3 coding sequence is TGTGCCAGCAGCCAAGGGGGGGCCCGGGACAATCAGCCCCAGCATTTT. The chain joins TRBV4-2 to TRBJ1-5, with a tentative D call TRBD1 (6 bases). In germline, CDR1 is LGHNA, CDR2 YNFKEQ. Trimming removed 1 base from V and 3 bases from J, with 13 bases in between. There are 16 residues in the CDR3.

The gene calls are TRBV19 and TRBJ2-1; TRBD1 matches at 12 bases. This CDR3 is built from 16 residues. The ends lost 0 bases at V and 8 bases at J; junction bases unmatched: 5. CDR1 and CDR2 from the germline V gene are LNHDA and SQIVND (reference sequence). CDR3 sequence: CASSIDRDRGRHEQFF. The CDR3 nucleotides read TGTGCCAGTAGTATAGACCGGGACAGGGGGCGGCATGAGCAGTTCTTC.

The V and J genes are TRBV5-1 and TRBJ1-2; 7 nucleotides match TRBD1. V shed 0 bases and J 0 bases; nucleotides not matched to a gene: 5. Germline V CDR1 and CDR2: SGHRS, YFSETQ. The CDR3 contains 16 residues. The CDR3, as DNA: TGCGCCAGCAGCTTGGGGGACAGATTAGCTAACTATGGCTACACCTTC. Translated: CASSLGDRLANYGYTF.

The chain combines TRBV11-2 with TRBJ2-2, with a tentative D call TRBD2 (6 bases). CDR1 and CDR2 (germline): SGHAT, FQNNGV. The CDR3 sequence is 16 residues long. The V end lost 5 bases, the J end lost 0 bases, and 13 bases lay between the germline ends. The CDR3 protein is CASSPRLVPNTGELFF. The CDR3 DNA follows: TGTGCCAGCAGCCCCCGACTAGTCCCGAACACCGGGGAGCTGTTTTTT.

The chain employs TRBV5-4 and TRBJ1-2; possible D gene TRBD1, 5 bases. The CDR3 sequence is 15 residues long. Germline CDR1 is SGHNT and CDR2 is YYREEE (reference sequence). Deletions cut 4 bases from V and 5 bases from J, with 18 bases between. CDR3 in DNA: TGTGCCAGCAGCCATCGGGACGGGATATCGTATGGCTACACCTTC. It specifies CASSHRDGISYGYTF.